This T cell receptor (beta chain) was observed in a study of Ad26.COV2.S vaccination and SARS-CoV-2 variants. Study-level information: COV1001, an Ad26.COV2.S trial, supplied this vaccine-arm donor. Ad26.COV2.S given intramuscularly, once or twice 56 days apart. Overall study findings and caveats: The breadth of spike-specific CD8+ and CD4+ T cell responses after vaccination was reportedly substantial. Spike-specific TCR breadth was greater in vaccine than placebo recipients.

This CDR3 has 11 amino acids. Germline lookup yields CDR1 SNHLY and CDR2 FYNNEI. The V end was cut by 4 bases, the J end by 9 bases, with 7 bases between. Treatment: roughly 18 received Ad26.COV2.S at low or high dose, single or two shots; a few received placebo; per-sample allocation not given. Day 63 following the first vaccine or placebo injection was when the samples were taken. Concerning this clone: The antigen is not known.

Assay: immunoSEQ multiplex PCR; the TCRdb copy retains only in-frame clones and omits some. The repertoire holds approximately 280,000 clones, around 87% seen once, with over 2.5% in the top ten. The chain recombines TRBV2 with TRBJ2-1; maybe TRBD2 (5 bases). Source: peripheral blood, taken in a trial of Ad26.COV2.S vaccine versus placebo. The source is a person aged 18-60 years who received the Ad26.COV2.S COVID-19 vaccine or a placebo. CDR3 sequence (DNA): TGTGCCAGCAGTGGAGGGCCTGAGCAGTTCTTC. Translation gives CASSGGPEQFF.